The subject of this entry is one TCR beta chain. The sample comes from a study of blood T cell repertoires in COVID-19. Study context: PBMCs, B-cell-depleted T cells, or T cells provided the cDNA or gDNA that made up the material.

In the source study's methods: From reference gene primer amplification, estimates of nucleated cell counts were derived. Profiling relied on immunoSEQ multiplex PCR, and the TCRdb table lists in-frame clones only, not all of them. V and J calls and clone size come straight from that table; D and trimming were deduced from the DNA. Altogether tens of thousands of clones are present, 65% to 80% being singletons, with the ten largest covering just under 10%. The clonotype originates from a woman between 45 and 65 years old with acute or convalescent COVID-19. Sequenced: peripheral blood.

In nucleotides, the CDR3 is TGCGCCAGCAGCTCCTTGGGGGGGGGTCAGGTCGCCAATGAGCAGTTCTTC. Translating gives CASSSLGGGQVANEQFF. The chain joins TRBV5-1 to TRBJ2-1, with TRBD2 matching over 7 bases. The trim removed 3 bases at V and 6 bases at J, leaving 15 bases unmatched. Looked up from germline, CDR1 is SGHRS and CDR2 is YFSETQ. This CDR3 comprises 17 residues.